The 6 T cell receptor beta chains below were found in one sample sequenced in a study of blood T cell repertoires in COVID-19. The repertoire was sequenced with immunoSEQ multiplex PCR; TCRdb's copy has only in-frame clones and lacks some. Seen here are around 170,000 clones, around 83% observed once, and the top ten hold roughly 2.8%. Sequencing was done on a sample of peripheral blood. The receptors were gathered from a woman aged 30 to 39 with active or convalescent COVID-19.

This CDR3 is CASRATGGEGYGYTF. CDR3 bases: TGTGCCAGCAGGGCAACAGGGGGAGAAGGCTATGGCTACACCTTC. This chain uses TRBV2 with TRBJ1-2; 8 bases are a match to TRBD1. The CDR3 has 15 amino acids. Trimming cost V 6 bases and J 4 bases; bases outside gene matches: 10. The germline V gene encodes CDR1 SNHLY and CDR2 FYNNEI.

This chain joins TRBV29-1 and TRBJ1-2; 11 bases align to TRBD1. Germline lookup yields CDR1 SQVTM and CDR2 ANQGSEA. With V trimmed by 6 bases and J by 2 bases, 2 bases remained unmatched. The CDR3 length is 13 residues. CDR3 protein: CSVGTGGNYGYTF. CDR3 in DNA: TGCAGCGTGGGGACAGGGGGGAACTATGGCTACACCTTC.

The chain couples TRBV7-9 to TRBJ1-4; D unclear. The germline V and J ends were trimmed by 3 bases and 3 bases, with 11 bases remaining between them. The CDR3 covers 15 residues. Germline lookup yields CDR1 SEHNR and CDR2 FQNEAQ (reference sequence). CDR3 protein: CASSLSSGPNEKLFF. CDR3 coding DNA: TGTGCCAGCAGCTTGTCGTCAGGTCCTAATGAAAAACTGTTTTTT.

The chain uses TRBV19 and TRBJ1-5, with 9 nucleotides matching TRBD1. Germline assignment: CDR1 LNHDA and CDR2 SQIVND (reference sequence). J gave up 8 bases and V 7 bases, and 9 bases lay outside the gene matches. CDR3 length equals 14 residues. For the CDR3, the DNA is TGTGCCAGTACCACCAGGGACAGGGAAGAGCCCCAGCATTTT. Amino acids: CASTTRDREEPQHF.

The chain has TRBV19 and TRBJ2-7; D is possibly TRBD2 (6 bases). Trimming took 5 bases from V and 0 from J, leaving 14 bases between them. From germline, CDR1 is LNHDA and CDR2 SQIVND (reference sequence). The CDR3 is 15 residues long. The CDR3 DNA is TGTGCCAGTAGTCGATCCGGGGGAAGCTCCTACGAGCAGTACTTC. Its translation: CASSRSGGSSYEQYF.

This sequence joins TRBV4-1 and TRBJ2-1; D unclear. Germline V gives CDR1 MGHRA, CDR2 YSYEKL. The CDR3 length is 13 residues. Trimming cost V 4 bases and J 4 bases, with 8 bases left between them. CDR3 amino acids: CASSRPLYNEQFF. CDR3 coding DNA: TGCGCCAGCAGCCGTCCTCTTTACAATGAGCAGTTCTTC.